This record looks at one T cell receptor (beta chain) sequence and its context. Antigen: not known. These data are taken from a study of cytomegalovirus exposure and HLA in healthy donors. Broader study findings: Upon later analysis, HLA-associated TCR beta chains proved more clonally expanded than other, equally common chains.

Germline values: CDR1 SQVTM, CDR2 ANQGSEA. The V gene lost 7 bases and the J gene lost 4 bases, with 16 bases spanning the gap. This CDR3 has 14 residues. The PCR was carried out with 60 Vbeta primers and 13 Jbeta primers. Profiled with immunoSEQ multiplex PCR; TCRdb holds only in-frame clones, not every one. In the table there are about 150,000 clones, 70% to 80% of which are singletons. The chain is built from TRBV29-1 and TRBJ2-2, with D possibly TRBD1 on 6 matching bases. Sequencing used PBMCs. The clonotype originates from a man between 25 and 39 years old in good health and CMV-seropositive. CDR3 sequence: CSGLQGPVTGELFF. The CDR3 coding sequence is TGCAGCGGGTTACAGGGACCGGTCACCGGGGAGCTGTTTTTT.